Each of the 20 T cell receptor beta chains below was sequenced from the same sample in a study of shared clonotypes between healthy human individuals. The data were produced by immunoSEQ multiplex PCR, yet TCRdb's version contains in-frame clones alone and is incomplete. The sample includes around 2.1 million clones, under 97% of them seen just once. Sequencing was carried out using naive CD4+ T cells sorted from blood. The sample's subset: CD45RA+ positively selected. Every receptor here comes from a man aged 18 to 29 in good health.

The CDR3 sequence: CASSTGGQPQHF. CDR3 nucleotide sequence: TGTGCCAGCAGTACAGGGGGACAGCCCCAGCATTTT. V and J are TRBV6-5 and TRBJ1-5; 8 nucleotides line up with TRBD1. The CDR3 covers 12 residues. Trimming took 5 bases from V and 7 from J; bases not matched to a gene: 1. Germline values: CDR1 MNHEY, CDR2 SVGAGI.

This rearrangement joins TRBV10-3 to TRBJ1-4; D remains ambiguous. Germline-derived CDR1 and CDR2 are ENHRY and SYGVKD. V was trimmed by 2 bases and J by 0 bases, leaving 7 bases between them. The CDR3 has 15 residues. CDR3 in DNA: TGTGCCATCAGTGAGACAGAAGCAACTAATGAAAAACTGTTTTTT. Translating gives CAISETEATNEKLFF.

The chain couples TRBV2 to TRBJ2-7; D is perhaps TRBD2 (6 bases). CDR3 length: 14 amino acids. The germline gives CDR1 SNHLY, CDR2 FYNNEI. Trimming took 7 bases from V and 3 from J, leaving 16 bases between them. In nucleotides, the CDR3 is TGTGCCAGCAATGGACGCAGGGAGGACTACGAGCAGTACTTC. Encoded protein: CASNGRREDYEQYF.

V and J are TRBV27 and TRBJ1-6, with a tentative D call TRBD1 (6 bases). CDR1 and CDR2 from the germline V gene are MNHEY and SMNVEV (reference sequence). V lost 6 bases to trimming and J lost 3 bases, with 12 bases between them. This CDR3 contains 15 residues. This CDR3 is CASRPGQHYNSPLHF. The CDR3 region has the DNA TGTGCCAGCAGACCAGGACAGCACTATAATTCACCCCTCCACTTT.

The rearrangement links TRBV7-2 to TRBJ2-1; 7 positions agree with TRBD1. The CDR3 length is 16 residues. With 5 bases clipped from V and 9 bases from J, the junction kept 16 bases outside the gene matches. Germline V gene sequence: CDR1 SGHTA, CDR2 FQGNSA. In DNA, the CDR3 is TGTGCCAGCAGCCCCCAGACAGGGTTCTCGGTGGGTGAGCAGTTCTTC. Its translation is CASSPQTGFSVGEQFF.

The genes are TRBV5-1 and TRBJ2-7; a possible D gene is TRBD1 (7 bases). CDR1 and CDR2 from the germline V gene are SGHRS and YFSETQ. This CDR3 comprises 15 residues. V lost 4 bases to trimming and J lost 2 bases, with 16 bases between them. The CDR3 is CASSRSGGNTYEQYF. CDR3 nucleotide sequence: TGCGCCAGCAGCCGCTCAGGGGGGAATACCTACGAGCAGTACTTC.

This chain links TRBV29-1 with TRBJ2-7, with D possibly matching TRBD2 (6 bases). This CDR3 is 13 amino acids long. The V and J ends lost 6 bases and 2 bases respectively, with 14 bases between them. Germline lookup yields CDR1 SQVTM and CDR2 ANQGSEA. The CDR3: CSVQPGDPYEQYF. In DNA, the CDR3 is TGCAGCGTGCAACCGGGGGACCCCTACGAGCAGTACTTC.

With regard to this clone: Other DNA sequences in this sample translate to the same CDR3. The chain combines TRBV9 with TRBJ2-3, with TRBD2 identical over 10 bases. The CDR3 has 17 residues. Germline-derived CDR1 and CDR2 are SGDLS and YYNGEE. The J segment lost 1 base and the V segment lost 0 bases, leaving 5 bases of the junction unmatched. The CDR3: CASSVGRGTSGTDTQYF. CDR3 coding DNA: TGTGCCAGCAGCGTAGGGCGAGGGACTAGCGGCACAGATACGCAGTATTTT.

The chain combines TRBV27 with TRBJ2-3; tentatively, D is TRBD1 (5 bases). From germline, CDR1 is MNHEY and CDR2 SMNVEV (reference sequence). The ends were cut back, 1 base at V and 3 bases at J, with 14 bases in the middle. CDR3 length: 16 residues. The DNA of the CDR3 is TGTGCCAGCAGTTTATTGGCCAGGGCGTTGACAGATACGCAGTATTTT. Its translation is CASSLLARALTDTQYF.

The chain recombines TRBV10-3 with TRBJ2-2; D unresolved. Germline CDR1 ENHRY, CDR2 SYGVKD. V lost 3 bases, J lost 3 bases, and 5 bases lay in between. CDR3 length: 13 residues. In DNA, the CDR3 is TGTGCCATCAGTGACGGACACACCGGGGAGCTGTTTTTT. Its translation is CAISDGHTGELFF.

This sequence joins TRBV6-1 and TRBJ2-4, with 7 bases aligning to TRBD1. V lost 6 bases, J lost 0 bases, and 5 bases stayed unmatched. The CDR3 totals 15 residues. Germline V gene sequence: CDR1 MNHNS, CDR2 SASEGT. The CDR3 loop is CASSGTVLAKNIQYF. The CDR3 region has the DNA TGTGCCAGCAGCGGGACAGTTCTAGCCAAAAACATTCAGTACTTC.

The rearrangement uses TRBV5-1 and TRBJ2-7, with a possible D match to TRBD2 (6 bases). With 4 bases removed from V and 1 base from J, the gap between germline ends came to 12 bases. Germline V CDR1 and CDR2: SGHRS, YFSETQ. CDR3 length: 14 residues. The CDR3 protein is CASSPISGSYEQYF. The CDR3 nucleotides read TGCGCCAGCAGCCCGATTAGCGGATCCTACGAGCAGTACTTC.

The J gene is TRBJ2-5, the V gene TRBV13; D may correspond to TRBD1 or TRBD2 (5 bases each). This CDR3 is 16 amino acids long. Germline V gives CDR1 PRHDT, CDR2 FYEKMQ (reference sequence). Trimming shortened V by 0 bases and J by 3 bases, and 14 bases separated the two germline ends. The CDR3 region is CASSLGVPGPEETQYF. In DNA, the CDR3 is TGTGCCAGCAGCTTAGGGGTGCCGGGACCAGAAGAGACCCAGTACTTC. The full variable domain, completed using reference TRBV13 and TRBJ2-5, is AAGVIQSPRHLIKEKRETATLKCYPIPRHDTVYWYQQGPGQDPQFLISFYEKMQSDKGSIPDRFSAQQFSDYHSELNMSSLELGDSALYFCASSLGVPGPEETQYFGPGTRLLVL.

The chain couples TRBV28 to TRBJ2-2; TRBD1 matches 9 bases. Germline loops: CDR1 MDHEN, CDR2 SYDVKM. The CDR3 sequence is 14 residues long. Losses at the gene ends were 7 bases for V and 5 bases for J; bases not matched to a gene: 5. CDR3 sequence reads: CASMGQGKTGELFF. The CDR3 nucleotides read TGTGCCAGCATGGGACAGGGTAAAACCGGGGAGCTGTTTTTT.

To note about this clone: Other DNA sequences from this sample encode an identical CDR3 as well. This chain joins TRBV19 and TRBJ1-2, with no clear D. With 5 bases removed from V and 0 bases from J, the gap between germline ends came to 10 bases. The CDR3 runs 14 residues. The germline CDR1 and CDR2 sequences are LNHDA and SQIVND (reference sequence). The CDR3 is CASSEDRTNYGYTF. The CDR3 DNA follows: TGTGCCAGTAGTGAGGACCGTACTAACTATGGCTACACCTTC.

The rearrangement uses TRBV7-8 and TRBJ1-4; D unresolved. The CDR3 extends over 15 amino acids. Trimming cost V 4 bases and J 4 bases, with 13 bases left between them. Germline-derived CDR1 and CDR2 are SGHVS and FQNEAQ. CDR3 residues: CASSSGGINNEKLFF. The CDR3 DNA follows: TGTGCCAGCAGCTCAGGAGGGATAAATAATGAAAAACTGTTTTTT.

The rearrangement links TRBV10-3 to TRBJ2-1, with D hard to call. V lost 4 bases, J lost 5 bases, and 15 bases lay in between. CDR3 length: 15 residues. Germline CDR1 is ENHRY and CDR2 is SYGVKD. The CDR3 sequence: CAISAGTLGNNEQFF. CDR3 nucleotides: TGTGCCATCAGTGCGGGCACCTTAGGGAACAATGAGCAGTTCTTC.

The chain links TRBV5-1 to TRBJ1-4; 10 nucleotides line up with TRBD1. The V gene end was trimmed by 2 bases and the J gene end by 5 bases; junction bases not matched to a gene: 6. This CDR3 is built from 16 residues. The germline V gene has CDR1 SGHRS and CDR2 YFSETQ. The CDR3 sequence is CASSLGTGDRNEKLFF. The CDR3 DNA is TGCGCCAGCAGCTTAGGGACAGGGGATAGGAATGAAAAACTGTTTTTT.

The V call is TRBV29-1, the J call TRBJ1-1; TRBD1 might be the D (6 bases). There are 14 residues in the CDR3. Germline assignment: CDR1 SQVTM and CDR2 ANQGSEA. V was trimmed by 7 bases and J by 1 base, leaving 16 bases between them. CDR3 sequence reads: CSGTPGHANTEAFF. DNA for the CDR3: TGCAGCGGTACGCCGGGACATGCGAACACTGAAGCTTTCTTT.

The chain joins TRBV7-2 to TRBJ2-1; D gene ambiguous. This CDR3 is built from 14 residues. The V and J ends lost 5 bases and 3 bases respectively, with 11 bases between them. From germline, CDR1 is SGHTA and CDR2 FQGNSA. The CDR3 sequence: CASSETSLYNEQFF. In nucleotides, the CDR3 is TGTGCCAGCAGCGAAACCTCCCTCTACAATGAGCAGTTCTTC. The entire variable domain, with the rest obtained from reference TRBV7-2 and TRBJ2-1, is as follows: GAGVSQSPSNKVTEKGKDVELRCDPISGHTALYWYRQSLGQGLEFLIYFQGNSAPDKSGLPSDRFSAERTGGSVSTLTIQRTQQEDSAVYLCASSETSLYNEQFFGPGTRLTVL.